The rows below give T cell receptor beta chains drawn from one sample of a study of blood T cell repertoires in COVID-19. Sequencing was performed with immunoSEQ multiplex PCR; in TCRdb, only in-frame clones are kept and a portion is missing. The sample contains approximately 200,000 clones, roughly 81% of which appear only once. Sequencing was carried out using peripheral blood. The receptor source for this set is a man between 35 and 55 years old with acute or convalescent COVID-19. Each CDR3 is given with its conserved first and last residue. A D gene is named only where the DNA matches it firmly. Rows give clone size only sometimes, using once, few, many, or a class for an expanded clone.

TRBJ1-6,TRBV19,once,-,CASNKAGSNSPLHF,TGTGCCAGTAATAAAGCGGGGAGCAATTCACCCCTCCACTTT
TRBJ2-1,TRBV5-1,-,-,CASSVQVSSDEQFF,TGCGCCAGCAGCGTGCAGGTATCCTCGGATGAGCAGTTCTTC
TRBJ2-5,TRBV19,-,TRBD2,CASSQGLAGDHQETQYF,TGTGCCAGTAGCCAGGGACTAGCGGGGGACCATCAAGAGACCCAGTACTTC
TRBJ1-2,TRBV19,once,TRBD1,CASSTLPRGNYGYTF,TGTGCCAGTAGTACACTCCCCAGGGGGAACTATGGCTACACCTTC
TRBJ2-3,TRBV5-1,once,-,CASSLAGLIREDTQYF,TGCGCCAGCAGCTTGGCCGGGTTAATTAGAGAGGATACGCAGTATTTT
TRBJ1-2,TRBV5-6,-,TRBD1,CASTSLRRGDYGYTF,TGTGCCAGCACCTCCTTGCGCAGGGGGGACTATGGCTACACCTTC
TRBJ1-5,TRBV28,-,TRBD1,CASSHRGQPQHF,TGTGCCAGCAGCCACAGGGGACAGCCCCAGCATTTT
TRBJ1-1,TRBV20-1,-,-,CSASSPSENTEAFF,TGCAGTGCTAGTTCCCCCTCAGAGAACACTGAAGCTTTCTTT
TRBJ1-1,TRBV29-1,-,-,CSVEISLYTEAFF,TGCAGCGTTGAAATCTCACTGTACACTGAAGCTTTCTTT
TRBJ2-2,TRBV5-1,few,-,CASSLDPVNTGELFF,TGCGCCAGCAGCTTGGATCCAGTTAACACCGGGGAGCTGTTTTTT
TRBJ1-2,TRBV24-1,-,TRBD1,CATSDSLTNRGEGYTF,TGTGCCACCAGTGATTCCCTGACAAACAGGGGGGAAGGCTACACCTTC
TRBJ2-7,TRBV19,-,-,CASSIGPPGEQYF,TGTGCCAGTAGTATCGGACCTCCGGGGGAGCAGTACTTC
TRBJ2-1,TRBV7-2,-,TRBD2,CASSLSSGRDNEQFF,TGTGCCAGCAGCTTAAGTAGCGGGAGGGACAATGAGCAGTTCTTC
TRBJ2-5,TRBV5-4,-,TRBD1,CASSMDRTLQETQYF,TGTGCCAGCAGCATGGACAGGACACTCCAAGAGACCCAGTACTTC
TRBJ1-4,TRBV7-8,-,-,CASSLRGGDNEKLFF,TGTGCCAGCAGCTTACGGGGGGGGGATAATGAAAAACTGTTTTTT
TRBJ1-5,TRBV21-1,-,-,CASPEQGDNQPQHF,TGTGCCAGCCCTGAACAGGGGGACAATCAGCCCCAGCATTTT
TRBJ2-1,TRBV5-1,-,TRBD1,CASSSGTGSYNEQFF,TGCGCCAGCAGCTCCGGGACAGGGTCCTACAATGAGCAGTTCTTC
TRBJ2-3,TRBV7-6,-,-,CASSLRSEPRSTDTQYF,TGTGCCAGCAGCTTAAGGTCGGAGCCCCGTAGCACAGATACGCAGTATTTT
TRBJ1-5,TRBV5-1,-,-,CASSLAPGREQPQHF,TGCGCCAGCAGCTTGGCCCCAGGGAGGGAACAGCCCCAGCATTTT
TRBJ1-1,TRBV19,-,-,CASRHGWATEAFF,TGTGCCAGTAGGCACGGTTGGGCCACTGAAGCTTTCTTT
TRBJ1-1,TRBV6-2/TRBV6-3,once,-,CASSPPWNTEAFF,TGTGCCAGCAGTCCCCCGTGGAACACTGAAGCTTTCTTT
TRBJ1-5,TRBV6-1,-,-,CASREGTGGNQPQHF,TGTGCCAGCAGGGAAGGAACAGGCGGCAATCAGCCCCAGCATTTT
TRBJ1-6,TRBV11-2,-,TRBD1,CASSLSQGLLLYGSPLHF,TGTGCCAGCAGCTTATCACAGGGGCTTCTCCTATACGGTTCACCCCTCCACTTT
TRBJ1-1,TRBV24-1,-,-,CATRGAGNTEAFF,TGTGCCACCCGGGGGGCGGGGAACACTGAAGCTTTCTTT
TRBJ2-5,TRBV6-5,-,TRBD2,CASSGGAIETQYF,TGTGCCAGCAGCGGGGGGGCTATAGAGACCCAGTACTTC
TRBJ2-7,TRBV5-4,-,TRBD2,CASSPTSSGGHSYEQYF,TGTGCCAGCAGCCCGACGTCTAGCGGGGGGCACTCCTACGAGCAGTACTTC
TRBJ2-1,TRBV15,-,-,CATSPNYNEQFF,TGTGCCACCAGCCCCAATTACAATGAGCAGTTCTTC
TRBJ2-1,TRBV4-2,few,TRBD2,CASSLSAGGYNEQFF,TGTGCCAGCAGCCTTAGCGCGGGGGGATACAATGAGCAGTTCTTC
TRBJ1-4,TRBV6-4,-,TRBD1,CASSQSDRDEKLFF,TGTGCCAGCAGTCAGTCCGACAGGGATGAAAAACTGTTTTTT
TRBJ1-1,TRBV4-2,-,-,CASSQERNTEAFF,TGTGCCAGCAGCCAAGAGCGGAACACTGAAGCTTTCTTT
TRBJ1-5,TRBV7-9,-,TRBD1,CASSLASGGTGQPQHF,TGTGCCAGCAGCTTAGCCTCAGGGGGCACGGGGCAGCCCCAGCATTTT
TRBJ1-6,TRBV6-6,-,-,CASSPSLPRAATANNSPLHF,TGTGCCAGCAGTCCTTCGCTCCCAAGAGCGGCTACCGCCAATAATTCACCCCTCCACTTT
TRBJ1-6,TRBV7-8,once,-,CASSSRGLNSPLHF,TGTGCCAGCAGCTCCCGTGGCCTTAATTCACCCCTCCACTTT
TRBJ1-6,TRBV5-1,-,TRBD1,CASSIDRVGSYNSPLHF,TGCGCCAGCAGCATCGACAGGGTAGGGTCCTATAATTCACCCCTCCACTTT
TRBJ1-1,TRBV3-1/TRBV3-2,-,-,CASRPHPAGDMNAGAFF,TGTGCCAGCAGGCCACATCCAGCCGGGGACATGAACGCTGGTGCTTTCTTT
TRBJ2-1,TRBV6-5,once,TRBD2,CASSYSGLGAHEQFF,TGTGCCAGCAGTTACTCAGGACTAGGCGCCCATGAGCAGTTCTTC
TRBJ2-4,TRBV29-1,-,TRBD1,CSVLQGAKNIQYF,TGCAGCGTTCTACAGGGGGCCAAAAACATTCAGTACTTC
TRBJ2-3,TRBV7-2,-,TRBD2,CASSLTGGRDTQYF,TGTGCCAGCAGCTTAACGGGGGGGCGCGATACGCAGTATTTT
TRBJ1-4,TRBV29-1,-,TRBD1,CSVRDSAEKLFF,TGCAGCGTCCGGGACAGCGCTGAAAAACTGTTTTTT
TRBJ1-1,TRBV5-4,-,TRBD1,CASSSRLQGAGTEAFF,TGTGCCAGCAGCTCCAGATTACAGGGGGCGGGCACTGAAGCTTTCTTT
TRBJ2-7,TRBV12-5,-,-,CASGPGTSDYEQYF,TGTGCTAGTGGACCCGGGACTTCCGACTACGAGCAGTACTTC
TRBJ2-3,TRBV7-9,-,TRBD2,CASSLKGGGDTDTQYF,TGTGCCAGCAGCTTAAAAGGCGGGGGGGACACAGATACGCAGTATTTT
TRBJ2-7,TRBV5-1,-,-,CASSLEGRVSYEQYF,TGCGCCAGCAGCTTGGAAGGCAGGGTCTCCTACGAGCAGTACTTC
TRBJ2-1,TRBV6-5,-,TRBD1,CASTFRGQRNEQFF,TGTGCCAGCACCTTTAGGGGACAGAGGAATGAGCAGTTCTTC
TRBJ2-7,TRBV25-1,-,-,CASSATLDSYSYEQYF,TGTGCCAGCAGCGCGACCCTAGACAGCTATTCCTACGAGCAGTACTTC
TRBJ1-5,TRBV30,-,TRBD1,CAWSRLGTGGQPQHF,TGTGCCTGGAGCCGACTCGGGACAGGCGGGCAGCCCCAGCATTTT
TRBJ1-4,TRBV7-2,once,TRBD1,CASSRTGEKLFF,TGTGCCAGCAGTAGGACAGGGGAAAAACTGTTTTTT
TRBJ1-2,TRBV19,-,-,CASSLPFDRTDGGYTF,TGTGCCAGTAGTCTTCCTTTCGACAGGACCGACGGGGGCTACACCTTC
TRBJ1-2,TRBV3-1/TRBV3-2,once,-,CASSPVGAANYGYTF,TGTGCCAGCAGCCCGGTTGGGGCAGCTAACTATGGCTACACCTTC
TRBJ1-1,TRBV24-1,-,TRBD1,CATSDRTGTEAFF,TGTGCCACCAGTGACCGGACAGGCACTGAAGCTTTCTTT
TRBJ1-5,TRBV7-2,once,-,CASSEPGNQPQHF,TGTGCCAGCAGCGAGCCAGGTAATCAGCCCCAACATTTT
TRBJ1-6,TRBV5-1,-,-,CASSWAGGALSPLHF,TGCGCCAGCAGCTGGGCGGGGGGGGCTCTTTCACCCCTCCACTTT
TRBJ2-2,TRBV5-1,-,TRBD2,CASSSLAGGLPGELFF,TGCGCCAGCAGCTCCCTGGCGGGGGGACTTCCCGGGGAGCTGTTTTTT
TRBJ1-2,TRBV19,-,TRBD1,CASSRDRGGYGYTF,TGTGCCAGTAGCCGGGACAGGGGTGGATATGGCTACACCTTC